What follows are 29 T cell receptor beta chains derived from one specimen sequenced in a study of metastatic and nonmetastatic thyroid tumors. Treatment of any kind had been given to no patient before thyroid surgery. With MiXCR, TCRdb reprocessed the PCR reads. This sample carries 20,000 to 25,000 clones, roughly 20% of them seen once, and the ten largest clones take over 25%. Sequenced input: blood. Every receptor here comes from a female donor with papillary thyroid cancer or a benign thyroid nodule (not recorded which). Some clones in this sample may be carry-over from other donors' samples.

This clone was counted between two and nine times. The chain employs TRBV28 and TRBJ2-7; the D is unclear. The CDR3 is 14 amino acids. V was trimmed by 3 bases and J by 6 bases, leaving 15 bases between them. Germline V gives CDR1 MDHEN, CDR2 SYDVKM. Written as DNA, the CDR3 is TGTGCCAGCAGTTTTAAGCCGGCACTGGGCGAGCAGTACTTC. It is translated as CASSFKPALGEQYF.

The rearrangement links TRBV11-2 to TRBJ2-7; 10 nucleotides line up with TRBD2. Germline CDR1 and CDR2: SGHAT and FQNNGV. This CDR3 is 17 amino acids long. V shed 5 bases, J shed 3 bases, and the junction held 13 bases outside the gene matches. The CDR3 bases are TGTGCCAGCAGCCCGGTGCCCGGGACTAGCGTGGGCTACGAGCAGTACTTC. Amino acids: CASSPVPGTSVGYEQYF. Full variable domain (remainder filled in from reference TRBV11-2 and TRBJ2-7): EAGVAQSPRYKIIEKRQSVAFWCNPISGHATLYWYQQILGQGPKLLIQFQNNGVVDDSQLPKDRFSAERLKGVDSTLKIQPAKLEDSAVYLCASSPVPGTSVGYEQYFGPGTRLTVT.

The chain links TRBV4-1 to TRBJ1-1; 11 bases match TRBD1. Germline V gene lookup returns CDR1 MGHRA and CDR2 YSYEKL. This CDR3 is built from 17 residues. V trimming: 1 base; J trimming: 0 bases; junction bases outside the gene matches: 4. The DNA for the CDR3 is TGCGCCAGCAGCCAAGCCGGGACAGGGGGGATGAACACTGAAGCTTTCTTT. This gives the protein CASSQAGTGGMNTEAFF.

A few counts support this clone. CDR3 sequence reads: CASRPPGLEGHRELFF. The CDR3 DNA sequence: TGTGCCAGCAGACCCCCGGGACTAGAGGGCCACCGGGAGCTGTTTTTT. V gene TRBV28 combines with J gene TRBJ2-2; 8 bases fit TRBD2. Germline V lookup: CDR1 MDHEN, CDR2 SYDVKM. Trimming removed 6 bases from V and 9 bases from J; junction bases left unmatched: 15. The CDR3 contains 16 residues.

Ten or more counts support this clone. Written as DNA, the CDR3 is TGCAGCGTTGAAAATGCTTTCTCCACAGATACGCAGTATTTT. Residues: CSVENAFSTDTQYF. The chain joins TRBV29-1 to TRBJ2-3; unclear D gene. Germline values: CDR1 SQVTM, CDR2 ANQGSEA. CDR3 length equals 14 residues. V dropped 2 bases and J dropped 2 bases, with 11 bases sitting between them.

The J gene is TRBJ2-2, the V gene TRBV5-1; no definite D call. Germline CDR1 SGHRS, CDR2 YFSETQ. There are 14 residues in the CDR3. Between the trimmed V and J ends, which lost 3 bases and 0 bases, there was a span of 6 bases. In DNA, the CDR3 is TGCGCCAGCAGCTCCGTAACGAACACCGGGGAGCTGTTTTTT. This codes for CASSSVTNTGELFF.

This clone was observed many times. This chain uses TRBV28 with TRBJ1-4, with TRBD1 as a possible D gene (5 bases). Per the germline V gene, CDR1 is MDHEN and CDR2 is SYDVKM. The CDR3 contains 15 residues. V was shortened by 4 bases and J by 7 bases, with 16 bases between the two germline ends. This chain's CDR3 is CASSSPGGLGEKLFF. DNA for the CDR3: TGTGCCAGCAGTTCCCCGGGGGGATTGGGTGAAAAACTGTTTTTT.

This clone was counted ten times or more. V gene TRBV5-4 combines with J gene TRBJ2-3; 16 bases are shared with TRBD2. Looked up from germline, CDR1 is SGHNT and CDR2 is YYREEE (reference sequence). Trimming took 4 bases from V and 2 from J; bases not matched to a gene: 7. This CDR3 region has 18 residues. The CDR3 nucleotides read TGTGCCAGCAGCATAGCCGGGACTAGCGGGAGGGCCACAGATACGCAGTATTTT. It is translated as CASSIAGTSGRATDTQYF.

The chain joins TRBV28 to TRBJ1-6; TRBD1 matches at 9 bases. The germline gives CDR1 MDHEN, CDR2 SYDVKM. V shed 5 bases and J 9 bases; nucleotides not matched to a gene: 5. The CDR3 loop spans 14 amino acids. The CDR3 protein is CASSKGQGTSPLHF. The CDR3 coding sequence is TGTGCCAGCAGTAAGGGACAGGGAACTTCACCCCTCCACTTT.

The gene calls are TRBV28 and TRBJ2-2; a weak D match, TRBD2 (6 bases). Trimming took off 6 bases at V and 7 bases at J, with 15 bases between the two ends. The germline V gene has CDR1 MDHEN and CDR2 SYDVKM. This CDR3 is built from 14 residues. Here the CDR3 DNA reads TGTGCCAGCAGGCCTATCGGGAGCAACGGGGAGCTGTTTTTT. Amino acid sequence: CASRPIGSNGELFF.

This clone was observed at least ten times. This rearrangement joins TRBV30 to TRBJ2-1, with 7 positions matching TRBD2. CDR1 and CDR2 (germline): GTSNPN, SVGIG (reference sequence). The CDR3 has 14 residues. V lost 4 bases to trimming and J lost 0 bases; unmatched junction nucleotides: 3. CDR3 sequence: CAWKERDSYNEQFF. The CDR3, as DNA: TGTGCCTGGAAGGAGCGGGACTCCTACAATGAGCAGTTCTTC.

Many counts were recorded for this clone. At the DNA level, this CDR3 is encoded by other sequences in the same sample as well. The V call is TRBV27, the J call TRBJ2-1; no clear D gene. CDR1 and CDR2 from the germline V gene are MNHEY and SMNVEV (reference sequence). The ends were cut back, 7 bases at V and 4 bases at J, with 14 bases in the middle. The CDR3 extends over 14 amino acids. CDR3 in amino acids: CASTPGSRYNEQFF. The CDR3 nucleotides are TGTGCCAGCACCCCGGGTAGCCGTTACAATGAGCAGTTCTTC.

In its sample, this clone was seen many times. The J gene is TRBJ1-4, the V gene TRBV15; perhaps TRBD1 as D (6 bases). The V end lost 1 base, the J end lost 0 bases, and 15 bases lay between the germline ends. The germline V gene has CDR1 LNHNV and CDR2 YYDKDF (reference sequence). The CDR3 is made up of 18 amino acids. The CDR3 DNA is TGTGCCACCAGCAGAGGGGGGGCGAGAGGGGCAACTAATGAAAAACTGTTTTTT. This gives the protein CATSRGGARGATNEKLFF.

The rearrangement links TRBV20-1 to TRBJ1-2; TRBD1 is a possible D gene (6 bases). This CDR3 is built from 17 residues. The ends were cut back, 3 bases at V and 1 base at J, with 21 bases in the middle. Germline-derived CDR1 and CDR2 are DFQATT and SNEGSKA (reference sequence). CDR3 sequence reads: CSARATGQWGYNYGYTF. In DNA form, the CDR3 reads TGCAGTGCTAGGGCGACCGGACAGTGGGGTTATAACTATGGCTACACCTTC.

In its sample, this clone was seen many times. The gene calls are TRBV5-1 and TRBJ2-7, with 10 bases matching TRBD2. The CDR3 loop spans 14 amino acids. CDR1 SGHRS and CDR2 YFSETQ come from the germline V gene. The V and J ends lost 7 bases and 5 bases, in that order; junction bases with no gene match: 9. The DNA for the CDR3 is TGCGCCAGCGGGAGCGGGAGGGCGAGGGACGAGCAGTACTTC. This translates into CASGSGRARDEQYF.

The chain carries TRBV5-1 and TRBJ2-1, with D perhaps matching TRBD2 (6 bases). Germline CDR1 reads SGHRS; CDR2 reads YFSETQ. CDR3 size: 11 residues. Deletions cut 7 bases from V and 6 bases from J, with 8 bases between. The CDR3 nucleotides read TGCGCCAGCCGGAGGGGCAATGAGCAGTTCTTC. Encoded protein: CASRRGNEQFF.

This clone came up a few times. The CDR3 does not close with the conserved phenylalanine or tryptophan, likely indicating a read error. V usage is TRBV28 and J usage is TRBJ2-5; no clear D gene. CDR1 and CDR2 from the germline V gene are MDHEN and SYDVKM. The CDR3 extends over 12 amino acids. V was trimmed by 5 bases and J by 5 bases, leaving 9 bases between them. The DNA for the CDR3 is TGTGCCAGCAGTATTGAGGTGGAGACCCAGTACCTC. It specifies CASSIEVETQYL.

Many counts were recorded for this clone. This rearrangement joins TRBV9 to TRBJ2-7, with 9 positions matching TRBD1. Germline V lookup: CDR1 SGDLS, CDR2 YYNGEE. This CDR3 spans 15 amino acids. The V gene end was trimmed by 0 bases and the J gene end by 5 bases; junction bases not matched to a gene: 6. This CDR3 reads CASSVGVGQGNEQYF. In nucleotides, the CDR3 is TGTGCCAGCAGCGTAGGTGTCGGACAGGGGAACGAGCAGTACTTC.

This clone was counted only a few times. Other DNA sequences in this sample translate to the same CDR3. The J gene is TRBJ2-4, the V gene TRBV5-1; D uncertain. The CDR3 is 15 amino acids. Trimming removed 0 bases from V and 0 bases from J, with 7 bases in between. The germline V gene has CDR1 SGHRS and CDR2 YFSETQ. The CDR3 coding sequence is TGCGCCAGCAGCTTGGCCGGGCTAGCCAAAAACATTCAGTACTTC. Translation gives CASSLAGLAKNIQYF.

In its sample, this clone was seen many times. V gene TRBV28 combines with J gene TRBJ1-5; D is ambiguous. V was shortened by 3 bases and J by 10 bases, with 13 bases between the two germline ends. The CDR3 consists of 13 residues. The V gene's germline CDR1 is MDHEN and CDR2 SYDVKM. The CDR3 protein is CASSFPAGSPQHF. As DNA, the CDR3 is TGTGCCAGCAGTTTCCCCGCGGGCAGTCCCCAGCATTTT.

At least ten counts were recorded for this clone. CDR3 protein: CASSLSLGNSPLHF. The CDR3 DNA follows: TGCGCCAGCAGCTTGAGCTTAGGGAATTCACCCCTCCACTTT. V gene TRBV5-1 combines with J gene TRBJ1-6, with no clear D. Trimming pared 1 base from V and 7 bases from J, leaving 9 bases between. Germline V gene lookup returns CDR1 SGHRS and CDR2 YFSETQ. This CDR3 has 14 residues.

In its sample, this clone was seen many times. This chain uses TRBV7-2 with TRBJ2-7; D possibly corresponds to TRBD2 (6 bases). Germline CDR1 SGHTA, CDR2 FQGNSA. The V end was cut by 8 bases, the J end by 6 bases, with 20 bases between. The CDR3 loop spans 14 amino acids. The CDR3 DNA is TGTGCCAGCCTTAGAGCCAGTGACGGGGGCGAGCAGTACTTC. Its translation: CASLRASDGGEQYF.

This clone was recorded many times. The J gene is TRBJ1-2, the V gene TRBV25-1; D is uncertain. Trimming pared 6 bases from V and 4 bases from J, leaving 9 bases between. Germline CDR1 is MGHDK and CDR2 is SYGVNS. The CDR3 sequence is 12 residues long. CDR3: CASSPGSYGYTF. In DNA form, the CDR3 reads TGTGCCAGCAGCCCCGGTAGCTATGGCTACACCTTC.

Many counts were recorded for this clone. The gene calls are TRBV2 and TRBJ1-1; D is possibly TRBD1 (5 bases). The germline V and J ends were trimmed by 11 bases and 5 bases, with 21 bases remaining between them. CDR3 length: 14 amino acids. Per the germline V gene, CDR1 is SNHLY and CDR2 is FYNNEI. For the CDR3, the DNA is TGTGCCGGGTCCAGACAGTCTTTTGCAACTGAAGCTTTCTTT. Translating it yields CAGSRQSFATEAFF.

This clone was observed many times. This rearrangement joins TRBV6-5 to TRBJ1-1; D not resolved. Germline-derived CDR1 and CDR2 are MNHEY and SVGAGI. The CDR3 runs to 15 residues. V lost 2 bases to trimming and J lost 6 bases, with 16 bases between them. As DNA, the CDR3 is TGTGCCAGCAGTTACGATGTACCATCGAGCGCTGAAGCTTTCTTT. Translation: CASSYDVPSSAEAFF.

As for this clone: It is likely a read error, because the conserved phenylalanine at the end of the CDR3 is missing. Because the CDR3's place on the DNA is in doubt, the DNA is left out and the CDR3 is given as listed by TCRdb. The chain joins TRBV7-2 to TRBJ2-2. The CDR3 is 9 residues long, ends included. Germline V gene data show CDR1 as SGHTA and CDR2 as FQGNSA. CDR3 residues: CASSTDRAG.

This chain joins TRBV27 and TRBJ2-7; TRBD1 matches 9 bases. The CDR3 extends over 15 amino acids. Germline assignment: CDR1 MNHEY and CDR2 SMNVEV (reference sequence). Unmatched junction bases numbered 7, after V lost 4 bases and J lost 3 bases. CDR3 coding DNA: TGTGCCAGCAGTTCTCCGGGACAGGGATTCTACGAGCAGTACTTC. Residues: CASSSPGQGFYEQYF.

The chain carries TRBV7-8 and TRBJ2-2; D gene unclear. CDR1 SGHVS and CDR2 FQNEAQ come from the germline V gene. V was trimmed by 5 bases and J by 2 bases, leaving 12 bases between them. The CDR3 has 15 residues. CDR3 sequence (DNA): TGTGCCAGCAGCCCAGACATCCTAAACACCGGGGAGCTGTTTTTT. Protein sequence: CASSPDILNTGELFF.

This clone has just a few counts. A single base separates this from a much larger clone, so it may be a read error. The CDR3 nucleotides are TGCAATGCTAGAGATTTTAGAGGGGAAGTCCATGGCTACACCTTC. Protein: CNARDFRGEVHGYTF. This chain connects TRBV20-1 to TRBJ1-2; weak D call: TRBD1 (5 bases). Germline V gene lookup returns CDR1 DFQATT and CDR2 SNEGSKA (reference sequence). The CDR3 is 15 amino acids.